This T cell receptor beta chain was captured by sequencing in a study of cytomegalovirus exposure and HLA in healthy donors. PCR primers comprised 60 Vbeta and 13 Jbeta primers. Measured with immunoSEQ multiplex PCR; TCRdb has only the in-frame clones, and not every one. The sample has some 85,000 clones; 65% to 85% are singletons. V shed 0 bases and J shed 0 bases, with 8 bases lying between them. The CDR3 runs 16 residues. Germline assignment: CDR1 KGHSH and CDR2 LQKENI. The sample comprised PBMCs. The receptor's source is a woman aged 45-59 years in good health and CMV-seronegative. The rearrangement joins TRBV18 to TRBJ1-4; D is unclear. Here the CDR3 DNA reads TGTGCCAGCTCACCACCGCCGGGGTCAACTAATGAAAAACTGTTTTTT. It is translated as CASSPPPGSTNEKLFF.